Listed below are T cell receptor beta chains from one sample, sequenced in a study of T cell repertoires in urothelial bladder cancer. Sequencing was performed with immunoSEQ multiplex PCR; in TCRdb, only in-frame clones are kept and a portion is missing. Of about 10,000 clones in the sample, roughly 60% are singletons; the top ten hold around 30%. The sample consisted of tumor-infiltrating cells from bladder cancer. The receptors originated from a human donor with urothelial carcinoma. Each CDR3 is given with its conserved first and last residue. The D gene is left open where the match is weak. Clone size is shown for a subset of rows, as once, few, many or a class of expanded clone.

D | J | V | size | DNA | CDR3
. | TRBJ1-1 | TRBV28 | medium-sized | TGTGCCAGCGAGAGAAGGACTGAAGCTTTCTTT | CASERRTEAFF
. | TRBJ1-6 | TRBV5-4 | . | TGTGCCAGCAGCGGAAGCCCAGGGACTGACTCACCCCTCCACTTT | CASSGSPGTDSPLHF
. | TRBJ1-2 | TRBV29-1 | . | TGCAGCGTTGAAGCTATATTGGGGGAAGACTGGGAAGCTAACTATGGCTACACCTTC | CSVEAILGEDWEANYGYTF
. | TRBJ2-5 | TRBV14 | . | TGTGCCAGCAGCCAAGATAAAAGGATCGGCCAAGAGACCCAGTACTTC | CASSQDKRIGQETQYF
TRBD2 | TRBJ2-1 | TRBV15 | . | TGTGCCACCAGCCCTAGCGGGGGCCTTGCAGCCAATGAGCAGTTCTTC | CATSPSGGLAANEQFF
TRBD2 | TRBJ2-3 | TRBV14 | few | TGTGCCAGCAGCCAAGAGATAGCGGGGATTTCCACAGATACGCAGTATTTT | CASSQEIAGISTDTQYF
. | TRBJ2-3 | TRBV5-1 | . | TGCGCCAGCAGTGGAGATACGCAGTATTTT | CASSGDTQYF
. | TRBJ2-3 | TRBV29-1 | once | TGCAGCGTTTCCCGAATCCTCACAGATACGCAGTATTTT | CSVSRILTDTQYF
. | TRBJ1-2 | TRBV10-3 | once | TGTGCCATCAGTGAGTCTAAGCTACCTAACTATGGCTACACCTTC | CAISESKLPNYGYTF
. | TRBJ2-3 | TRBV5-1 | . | TGCGCCAGCGTCTATTACCCCGGAGATACGCAGTATTTT | CASVYYPGDTQYF
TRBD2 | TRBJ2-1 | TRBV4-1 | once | TGCGCCAGCAGCCAAGACCCTCCGGGACTAGCGGGGGGCCTTTACAATGAGCAGTTCTTC | CASSQDPPGLAGGLYNEQFF
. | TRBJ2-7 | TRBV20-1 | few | TGCAGTGTAGTCACAGGGTTCGAGCAGTACTTC | CSVVTGFEQYF
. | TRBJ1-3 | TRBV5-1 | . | TGCGCCAGCAGCTTGAGAGGGGTCGGAAACACCATATATTTT | CASSLRGVGNTIYF
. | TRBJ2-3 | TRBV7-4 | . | TGTGCCAGCAGCTTAGAATCTCCTAGCACAGATACGCAGTATTTT | CASSLESPSTDTQYF
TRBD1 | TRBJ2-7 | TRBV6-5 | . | TGTGCCAGTGAGAACCGGGACAGGGGGTACGAGCAGTACTTC | CASENRDRGYEQYF
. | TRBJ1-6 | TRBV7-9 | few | TGTGCCAGCAGCTTAGGGGGCACACTTAATAATTCACCCCTCCACTTT | CASSLGGTLNNSPLHF
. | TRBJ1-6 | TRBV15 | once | TGTGCCACCAGCAGAGGAGGGGCAGGAACTTCCTATAATTCACCCCTCCACTTT | CATSRGGAGTSYNSPLHF
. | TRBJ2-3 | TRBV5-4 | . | TGTGCCAGCAGCTTGGAAGGGGGAGATACGCAGTATTTT | CASSLEGGDTQYF
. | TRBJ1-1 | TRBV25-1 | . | TGTGCCAGCAGTGTCGGGACGGCGAACACTGAAGCTTTCTTT | CASSVGTANTEAFF
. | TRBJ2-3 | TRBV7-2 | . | TGTGCCAGCAGCCCTGTCCGAGATACGCAGTATTTT | CASSPVRDTQYF
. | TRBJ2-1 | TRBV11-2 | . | TGTGCCAGCAGCTTAGCGTATTACAATGAGCAGTTCTTC | CASSLAYYNEQFF
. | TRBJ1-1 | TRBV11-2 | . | TGTGCCAGCAGCTTAGATATAGGCAGGGCGCCGGGCACTGAAGCTTTCTTT | CASSLDIGRAPGTEAFF
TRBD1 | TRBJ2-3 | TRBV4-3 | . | TGCGCCAGCAGCCTCGTCCCCTCTCAGACAGGGGCTACAGATACGCAGTATTTT | CASSLVPSQTGATDTQYF
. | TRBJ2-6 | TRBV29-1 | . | TGCAGCGTTGAAATCTCTGGGGCCAACGTCCTGACTTTC | CSVEISGANVLTF
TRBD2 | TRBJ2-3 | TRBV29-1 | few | TGCAGCGCACGATATAGCGGGGTCGGTACGCAGTATTTT | CSARYSGVGTQYF
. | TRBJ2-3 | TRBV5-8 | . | TGTGCCAGCAGCTTGTTCTCAGCGATTACAGATACGCAGTATTTT | CASSLFSAITDTQYF
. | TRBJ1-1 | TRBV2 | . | TGTGCCAGCCGATTCTTTGGACAGAACACTGAAGCTTTCTTT | CASRFFGQNTEAFF
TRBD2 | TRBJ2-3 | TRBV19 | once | TGTGCCAGTAGTCCTAGCGGGGGGGCAAGGGATACGCAGTATTTT | CASSPSGGARDTQYF
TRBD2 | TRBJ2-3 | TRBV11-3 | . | TGTGCCAGCAGCCGACGGGGGGGATCGGCAGATACGCAGTATTTT | CASSRRGGSADTQYF
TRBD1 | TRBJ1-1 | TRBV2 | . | TGTGCCAGCGGGAGGACAGGGGATTCGAACACTGAAGCTTTCTTT | CASGRTGDSNTEAFF
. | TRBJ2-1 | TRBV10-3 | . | TGTGCCATCAGTGAGGCATCGTACAATGAGCAGTTCTTC | CAISEASYNEQFF
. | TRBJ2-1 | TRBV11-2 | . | TGTGCCAGCAGTCCTCGGCATAATGAGCAGTTCTTC | CASSPRHNEQFF
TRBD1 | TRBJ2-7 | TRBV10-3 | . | TGTGCCATCAGTTCCGGGACAGGGGGCTACGAGCAGTACTTC | CAISSGTGGYEQYF
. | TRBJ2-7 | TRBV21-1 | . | TGTGCCAGCAGCACTTTGGACAGGGTCTCCTACGAGCAGTACTTC | CASSTLDRVSYEQYF
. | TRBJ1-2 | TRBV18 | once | TGTGCCAGCTCACCAGGGGTCGGAGGGGCCGGGAGGTATGGCTACACCTTC | CASSPGVGGAGRYGYTF
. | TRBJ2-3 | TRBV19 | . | TGTGCCAGTAGTAATGAGGATGGGGGCCGCGATACGCAGTATTTT | CASSNEDGGRDTQYF
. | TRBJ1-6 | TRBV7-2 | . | TGTGCCAGCAGGAACCGTGACGGGAGTATGACCCTCCACTTT | CASRNRDGSMTLHF
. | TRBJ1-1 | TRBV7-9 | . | TGTGCCAGCAGCCGGGACTCGGTAGCTTTCTTT | CASSRDSVAFF
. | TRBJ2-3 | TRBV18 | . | TGTGCCAGCTCACCAGAAGCTAGCACAGATACGCAGTATTTT | CASSPEASTDTQYF
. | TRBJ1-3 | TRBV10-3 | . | TGTGCCATCAGTGACACTGAAAGCTCTGGAAACACCATATATTTT | CAISDTESSGNTIYF
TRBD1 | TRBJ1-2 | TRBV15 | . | TGTGCCACCAGCAGAGGAGGGGGCAGGGACTATGGCTACACCTTC | CATSRGGGRDYGYTF
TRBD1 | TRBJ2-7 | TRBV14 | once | TGTGCCAGCAGCCAGGCCGGGACAGGGGGCAAGCAGTACTTC | CASSQAGTGGKQYF
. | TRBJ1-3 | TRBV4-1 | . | TGCGCCAGCAGCCAAGAGGAGAGGACCCTGCGGGGAAACACCATATATTTT | CASSQEERTLRGNTIYF
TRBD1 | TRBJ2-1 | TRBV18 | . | TGTGCCAGCTCACCGGGACAGAGTAATGAGCAGTTCTTC | CASSPGQSNEQFF
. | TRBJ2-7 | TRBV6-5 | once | TGTGCCAGCAGTTATTTATCCGGCAGGGGCCACGAGCAGTACTTC | CASSYLSGRGHEQYF
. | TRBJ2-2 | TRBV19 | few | TGTGCCAGTACCTCAGGGGCGAACACCGGGGAGCTGTTTTTT | CASTSGANTGELFF
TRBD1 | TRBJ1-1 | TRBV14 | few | TGTGCCAGCAGCCAAGAAGGCGACAGGGCCATGAACACTGAAGCTTTCTTT | CASSQEGDRAMNTEAFF
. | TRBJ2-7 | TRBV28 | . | TGTGCCAGCAGTTTACGAGACGAGCAGTACTTC | CASSLRDEQYF
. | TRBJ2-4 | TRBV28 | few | TGTGCCAGCAGCCGCCCCATAGGACCCAAAAACATTCAGTACTTC | CASSRPIGPKNIQYF
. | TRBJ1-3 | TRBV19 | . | TGTGCCAGTAGTGTGAACAGCTTTCTCTCTGGAAACACCATATATTTT | CASSVNSFLSGNTIYF
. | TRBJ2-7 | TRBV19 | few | TGTGCCAGTAGGGTACCCAACTCCTACGAGCAGTACTTC | CASRVPNSYEQYF
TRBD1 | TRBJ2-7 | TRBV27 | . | TGTGCCAGCAGCGACAGGGTTCTGACCCCTTCCACCTTCGAGCAGTACTTC | CASSDRVLTPSTFEQYF
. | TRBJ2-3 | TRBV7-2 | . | TGTGCCAGCAGTTCGACTAGGGGTCAGGCAGATACGCAGTATTTT | CASSSTRGQADTQYF
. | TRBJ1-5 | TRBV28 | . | TGTGCCAGCAGTTTAGGACAGTACGAAGGGGGTTATAGCAATCAGCCCCAGCATTTT | CASSLGQYEGGYSNQPQHF
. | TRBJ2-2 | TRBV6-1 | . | TGTGCCAGCAGTGAAGGAGGGGTCCCTTTAGCACACACCGGGGAGCTGTTTTTT | CASSEGGVPLAHTGELFF
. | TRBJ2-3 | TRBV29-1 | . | TGCAGCGTCATTGCAGAGACCGCGGGGTTCTCAGATACGCAGTATTTT | CSVIAETAGFSDTQYF
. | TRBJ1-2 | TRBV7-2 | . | TGTGCCAGCAGCTTAGTCCTATGGTATCCTCAGGGTCTCTATGGCTACACCTTC | CASSLVLWYPQGLYGYTF
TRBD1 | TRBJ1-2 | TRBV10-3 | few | TGTGCCATCAGTCGTTCCGGGACAGGAGTTACTAACTATGGCTACACCTTC | CAISRSGTGVTNYGYTF